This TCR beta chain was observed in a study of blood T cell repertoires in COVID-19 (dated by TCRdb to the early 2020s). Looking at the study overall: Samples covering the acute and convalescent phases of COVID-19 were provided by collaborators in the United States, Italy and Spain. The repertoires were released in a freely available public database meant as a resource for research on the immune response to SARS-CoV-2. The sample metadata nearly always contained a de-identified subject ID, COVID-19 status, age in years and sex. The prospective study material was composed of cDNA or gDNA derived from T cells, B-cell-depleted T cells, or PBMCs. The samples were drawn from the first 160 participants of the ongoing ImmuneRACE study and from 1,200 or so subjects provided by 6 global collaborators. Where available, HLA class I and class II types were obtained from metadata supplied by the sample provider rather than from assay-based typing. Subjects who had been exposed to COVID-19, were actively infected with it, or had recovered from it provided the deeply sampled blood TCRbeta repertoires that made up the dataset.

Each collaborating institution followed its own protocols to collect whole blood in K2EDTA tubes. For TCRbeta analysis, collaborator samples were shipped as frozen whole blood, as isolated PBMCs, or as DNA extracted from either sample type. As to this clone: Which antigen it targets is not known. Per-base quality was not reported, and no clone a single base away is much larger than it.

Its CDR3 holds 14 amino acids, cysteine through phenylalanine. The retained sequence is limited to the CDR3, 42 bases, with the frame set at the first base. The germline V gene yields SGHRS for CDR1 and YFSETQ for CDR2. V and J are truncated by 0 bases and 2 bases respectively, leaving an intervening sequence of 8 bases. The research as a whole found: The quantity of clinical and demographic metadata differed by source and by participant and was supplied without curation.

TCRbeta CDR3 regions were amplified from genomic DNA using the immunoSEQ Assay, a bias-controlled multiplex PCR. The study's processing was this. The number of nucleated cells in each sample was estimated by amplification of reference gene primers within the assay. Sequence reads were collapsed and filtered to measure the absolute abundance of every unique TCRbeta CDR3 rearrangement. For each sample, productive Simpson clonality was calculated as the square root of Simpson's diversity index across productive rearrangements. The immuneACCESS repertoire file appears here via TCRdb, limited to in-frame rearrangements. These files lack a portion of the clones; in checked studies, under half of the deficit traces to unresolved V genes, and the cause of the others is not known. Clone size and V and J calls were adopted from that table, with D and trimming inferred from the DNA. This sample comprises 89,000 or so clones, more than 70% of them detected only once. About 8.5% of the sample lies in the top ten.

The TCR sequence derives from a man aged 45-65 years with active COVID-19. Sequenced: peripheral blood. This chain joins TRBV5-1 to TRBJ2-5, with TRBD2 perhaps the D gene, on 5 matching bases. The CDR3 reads CASSLATGQETQYF. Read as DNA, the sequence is TGCGCCAGCAGCTTGGCCACGGGGCAAGAGACCCAGTACTTC.